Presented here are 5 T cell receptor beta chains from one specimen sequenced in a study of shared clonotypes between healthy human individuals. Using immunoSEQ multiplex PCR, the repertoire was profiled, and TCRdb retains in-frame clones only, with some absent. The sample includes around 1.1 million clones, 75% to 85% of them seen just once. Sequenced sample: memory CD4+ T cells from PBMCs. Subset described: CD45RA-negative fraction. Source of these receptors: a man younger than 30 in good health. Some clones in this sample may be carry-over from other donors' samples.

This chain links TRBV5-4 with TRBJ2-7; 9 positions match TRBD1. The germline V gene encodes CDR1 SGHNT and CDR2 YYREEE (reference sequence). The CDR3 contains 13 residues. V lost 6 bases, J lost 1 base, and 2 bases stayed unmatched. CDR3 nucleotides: TGTGCCAGCACCGGACAGGGGTCCTACGAGCAGTACTTC. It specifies CASTGQGSYEQYF.

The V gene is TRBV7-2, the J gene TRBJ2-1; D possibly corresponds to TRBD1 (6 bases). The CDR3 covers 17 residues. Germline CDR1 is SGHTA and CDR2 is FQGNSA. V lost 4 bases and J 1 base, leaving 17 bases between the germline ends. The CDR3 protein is CASSSKNGQPSYNEQFF. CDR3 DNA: TGTGCCAGCAGCTCGAAGAACGGACAGCCTTCCTACAATGAGCAGTTCTTC. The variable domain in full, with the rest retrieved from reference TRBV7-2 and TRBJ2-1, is GAGVSQSPSNKVTEKGKDVELRCDPISGHTALYWYRQSLGQGLEFLIYFQGNSAPDKSGLPSDRFSAERTGGSVSTLTIQRTQQEDSAVYLCASSSKNGQPSYNEQFFGPGTRLTVL.

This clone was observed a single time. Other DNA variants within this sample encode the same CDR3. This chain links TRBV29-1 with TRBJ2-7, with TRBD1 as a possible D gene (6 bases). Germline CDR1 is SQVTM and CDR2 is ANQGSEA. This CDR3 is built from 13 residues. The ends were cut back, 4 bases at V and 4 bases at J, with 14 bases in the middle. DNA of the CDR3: TGCAGCGTTGGCTTGGGGGCAGGATACGAGCAGTACTTC. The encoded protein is CSVGLGAGYEQYF.

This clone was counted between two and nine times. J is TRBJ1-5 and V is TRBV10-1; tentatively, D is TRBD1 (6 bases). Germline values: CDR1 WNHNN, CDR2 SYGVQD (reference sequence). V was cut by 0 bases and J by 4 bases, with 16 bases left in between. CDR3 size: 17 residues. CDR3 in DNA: TGCGCCAGCAGTGAGTCGGTAGAGGGGACATGTAATCAGCCCCAGCATTTT. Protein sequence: CASSESVEGTCNQPQHF.

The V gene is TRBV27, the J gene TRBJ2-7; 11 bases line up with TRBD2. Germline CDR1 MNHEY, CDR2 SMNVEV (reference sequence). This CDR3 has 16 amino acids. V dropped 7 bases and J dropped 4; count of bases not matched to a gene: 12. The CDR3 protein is CASTTPGTSGFYEQYF. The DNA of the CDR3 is TGTGCCAGCACTACCCCCGGGACTAGCGGATTTTACGAGCAGTACTTC.